The 20 T cell receptor beta chains in this list originate from one sample, sequenced in a study of blood T cell repertoires in COVID-19. TCRdb's copy holds only in-frame clones and misses some; the assay was immunoSEQ multiplex PCR. The sample holds roughly 150,000 clones, about 83% seen once. Specimen: peripheral blood. Receptors originate from a man between 65 and 85 years old who had recovered from COVID-19.

The V call is TRBV28, the J call TRBJ1-6; maybe TRBD1 (6 bases). V lost 7 bases and J lost 9, with 16 bases in between. CDR3 length: 14 amino acids. Germline CDR1 reads MDHEN; CDR2 reads SYDVKM. CDR3 residues: CASTTGQRTSPLHF. The CDR3 DNA follows: TGTGCCAGCACAACCGGACAGCGTACTTCACCCCTCCACTTT. Looking up the rest from reference TRBV28 and TRBJ1-6 gives the full variable domain: DVKVTQSSRYLVKRTGEKVFLECVQDMDHENMFWYRQDPGLGLRLIYFSYDVKMKEKGDIPEGYSVSREKKERFSLILESASTNQTSMYLCASTTGQRTSPLHFGNGTRLTVT.

The chain combines TRBV4-1 with TRBJ1-1; no definite D call. The ends were cut back, 0 bases at V and 0 bases at J, with 8 bases in the middle. This CDR3 comprises 15 residues. The germline V gene has CDR1 MGHRA and CDR2 YSYEKL. Here the CDR3 reads CASSQDPAVNTEAFF. CDR3 DNA sequence: TGCGCCAGCAGCCAAGATCCGGCGGTGAACACTGAAGCTTTCTTT.

This chain connects TRBV4-1 to TRBJ1-5, with TRBD1 identical over 7 bases. Germline-derived CDR1 and CDR2 are MGHRA and YSYEKL. CDR3 length: 16 residues. After removal of 8 bases from V and 4 bases from J, the junction contained 14 bases not matched to a gene. The chain's CDR3 is CASAPSRQGLNQPQHF. The CDR3 region has the DNA TGCGCCAGCGCACCATCTCGACAGGGCTTAAATCAGCCCCAGCATTTT.

The V gene is TRBV7-9, the J gene TRBJ1-4; 10 nucleotides align to TRBD1. The junction had 9 bases not matched to a gene; V was cut back by 6 bases and J by 8 bases. The germline V gene encodes CDR1 SEHNR and CDR2 FQNEAQ (reference sequence). The CDR3 totals 15 residues. The CDR3 sequence is CASRGQGRFGEKLFF. The CDR3 bases are TGTGCCAGCAGGGGACAGGGGAGATTTGGGGAAAAACTGTTTTTT.

V gene TRBV6-5 combines with J gene TRBJ2-1; tentatively, D is TRBD2 (6 bases). V was trimmed by 6 bases and J by 6 bases, leaving 15 bases between them. Per the germline V gene, CDR1 is MNHEY and CDR2 is SVGAGI. CDR3 size: 14 residues. The DNA for the CDR3 is TGTGCCAGCAGCCACGAGGCGGGACGCAATGAGCAGTTCTTC. Amino acids: CASSHEAGRNEQFF.

The chain uses TRBV19 and TRBJ1-1; 8 bases are shared with TRBD1. The ends lost 3 bases at V and 1 base at J; junction bases unmatched: 1. The CDR3 length is 14 residues. Per germline, CDR1 LNHDA and CDR2 SQIVND (reference sequence). The CDR3 here is CASSMGQENTEAFF. In DNA form, the CDR3 reads TGTGCCAGTAGTATGGGACAGGAGAACACTGAAGCTTTCTTT.

The gene calls are TRBV19 and TRBJ2-1; a weak D match, TRBD2 (5 bases). Trimming removed 3 bases from V and 3 bases from J, with 15 bases in between. The CDR3 length is 16 residues. Germline assignment: CDR1 LNHDA and CDR2 SQIVND (reference sequence). The CDR3 is CASSIGSTGVYNEQFF. The CDR3, as DNA: TGTGCCAGTAGTATTGGCTCCACCGGGGTCTACAATGAGCAGTTCTTC.

This clone was seen a few times. This sequence joins TRBV6-5 and TRBJ1-1; D is uncertain. CDR1 is MNHEY and CDR2 is SVGAGI in the germline V gene. Deletions cut 6 bases from V and 1 base from J, with 6 bases between. There are 12 residues in the CDR3. The DNA for the CDR3 is TGTGCCAGCAGCGCCAGGAACACTGAAGCTTTCTTT. Protein sequence: CASSARNTEAFF.

V gene TRBV3-1 (or the pseudogene TRBV3-2) combines with J gene TRBJ2-3, with 11 bases lining up with TRBD2. This CDR3 is 15 amino acids long. V shed 3 bases and J 5 bases; nucleotides not matched to a gene: 4. Germline CDR1 reads LGHDT; CDR2 reads YNNKEL (reference sequence). This chain's CDR3 is CASSHTSGRIDTQYF. The CDR3 region has the DNA TGTGCCAGCAGCCACACTAGCGGGAGAATAGATACGCAGTATTTT.

This CDR3 is CASSVDPGYTYEQYF. The CDR3 bases are TGTGCCAGCAGCGTAGATCCGGGTTATACCTACGAGCAGTACTTC. The chain is built from TRBV9 and TRBJ2-7; D gene unclear. The ends were cut back, 0 bases at V and 2 bases at J, with 12 bases in the middle. Germline V gene data show CDR1 as SGDLS and CDR2 as YYNGEE. CDR3 size: 15 residues.

Only a few counts were recorded for this clone. This chain joins TRBV9 and TRBJ2-1, with D possibly TRBD2 on 7 matching bases. CDR1 and CDR2 (germline): SGDLS, YYNGEE. The CDR3 length is 17 residues. V was shortened by 0 bases and J by 5 bases, with 18 bases between the two germline ends. The chain's CDR3 is CASSVGARGAGNNEQFF. In DNA, the CDR3 is TGTGCCAGCAGCGTAGGAGCCAGGGGAGCGGGAAACAATGAGCAGTTCTTC.

The CDR3 region is CASSPRSGGYNEQFF. The CDR3 DNA reads as TGTGCCAGCAGTCCCCGGTCGGGAGGATACAATGAGCAGTTCTTC. V and J are TRBV6-5 and TRBJ2-1; 7 bases match TRBD2. The CDR3 covers 15 residues. CDR1 is MNHEY and CDR2 is SVGAGI in the germline V gene. The V segment lost 5 bases and the J segment 4 bases; nucleotides outside the gene matches: 8.

This clone was picked up one time. The rearrangement uses TRBV5-1 and TRBJ1-2, with 11 bases that match TRBD1. Trimming took 4 bases from V and 2 from J; bases not matched to a gene: 4. Germline lookup yields CDR1 SGHRS and CDR2 YFSETQ. The CDR3 is 15 residues long. The CDR3 spells CASSPGQGANYGYTF. In DNA, the CDR3 is TGCGCCAGCAGCCCCGGACAGGGGGCGAACTATGGCTACACCTTC.

The chain has TRBV6-5 and TRBJ1-2; 9 nucleotides match TRBD1. Germline CDR1 MNHEY, CDR2 SVGAGI. With 6 bases clipped from V and 3 bases from J, the junction kept 5 bases outside the gene matches. The CDR3 loop spans 14 amino acids. The CDR3 spells CASRGTGLDYGYTF. The CDR3 DNA sequence: TGTGCCAGCAGGGGGACAGGGCTCGACTATGGCTACACCTTC.

CDR3 in DNA: TGCGCCAGCAGGCTCGTAACCGGGACTAGCGGGAAAGAGACCCAGTACTTC. Encoded protein: CASRLVTGTSGKETQYF. This chain joins TRBV5-1 and TRBJ2-5; 13 positions match TRBD2. CDR1 is SGHRS, CDR2 YFSETQ, per germline. The V segment lost 5 bases and the J segment 3 bases; nucleotides outside the gene matches: 10. This CDR3 has 17 amino acids.

This clone was observed a few times. The chain has TRBV3-1 (or the pseudogene TRBV3-2) and TRBJ1-1; D is possibly TRBD1 (5 bases). V gave up 5 bases and J gave up 4 bases, with 8 bases separating them. Germline CDR1 and CDR2: LGHDT and YNNKEL (reference sequence). The CDR3 sequence is 12 residues long. CDR3 in DNA: TGTGCCAGCAGCTCCAGGGTCACTGAAGCTTTCTTT. This codes for CASSSRVTEAFF.

The CDR3 loop reads CASSPDRNLNTIYF. The CDR3 DNA follows: TGTGCCAGCAGCCCGGACAGAAACCTAAACACCATATATTTT. The rearrangement joins TRBV14 to TRBJ1-3; a possible D gene is TRBD1 (6 bases). This CDR3 is 14 amino acids long. Trimming shortened V by 4 bases and J by 6 bases, and 13 bases separated the two germline ends. Germline V lookup: CDR1 SGHDN, CDR2 FVKESK.

V usage is TRBV28 and J usage is TRBJ1-2; 8 bases align to TRBD1. Trimming removed 6 bases from V and 8 bases from J; junction bases left unmatched: 17. This CDR3 is built from 16 residues. CDR1 is MDHEN, CDR2 SYDVKM, per germline. The CDR3 DNA reads as TGTGCCAGCAGATCCCCGACGCCAGCGGACAGGGAGGGCTACACCTTC. Translation: CASRSPTPADREGYTF.

The chain is built from TRBV6-1 and TRBJ2-1, with TRBD2 identical over 10 bases. The CDR3 totals 19 residues. Germline CDR1 and CDR2: MNHNS and SASEGT. V was clipped by 0 bases and J by 7 bases; unmatched bases: 15. The CDR3 region has the DNA TGTGCCAGCAGTGAAGCGTATTTGAGTCTAGCGGGGGATACGAATGAGCAGTTCTTC. As protein: CASSEAYLSLAGDTNEQFF.

J is TRBJ2-7 and V is TRBV5-5; 11 bases are shared with TRBD1. The germline V gene encodes CDR1 SGHKS and CDR2 YYEKEE (reference sequence). V shed 4 bases and J 2 bases; nucleotides not matched to a gene: 5. This CDR3 contains 15 residues. As DNA, the CDR3 is TGTGCCAGCAGCCTGGGACAGGGGGTGACCTACGAGCAGTACTTC. Its translation: CASSLGQGVTYEQYF.